The next 24 T cell receptor beta chains were all read from a single sample in a study of regulatory T cells in long-lasting Graves disease. Construction of TCR beta libraries relied on iRepertoire HTBI primers and on Arm-PCR targeting CDR3 regions. TCRdb reprocessed the multiplex PCR reads with MiXCR, giving one entry per CDR3 protein. The sample includes under 500,000 distinct CDR3 sequences, roughly 17% of them seen just once. As to time point: newly diagnosed GD, antithyroid drugs for less than 3 months. There was RNA extracted from PBMCs, and the TCR library was made from it. These data were also reused for a study on T cells in Graves' hyperthyroidism and ophthalmopathy.

Material: peripheral blood mononuclear cells (PBMCs), obtained at new diagnosis, from a patient treated with antithyroid drugs. The receptors were sampled from a young woman with Graves disease.

This clonotype occurred once. The chain combines TRBV30 with TRBJ2-5; D perhaps matches TRBD2 (6 bases). This CDR3 has 13 residues. Trimming pared 4 bases from V and 1 base from J, leaving 10 bases between. Germline V lookup: CDR1 GTSNPN, CDR2 SVGIG (reference sequence). The CDR3 here is CAWNIAAQETQYF. CDR3 coding DNA: TGTGCCTGGAATATAGCGGCCCAAGAGACCCAGTACTTC.

This clonotype was detected a few times. The junction does not match germline at one end; this may be a read error. The chain joins TRBV2 to TRBJ2-4; D unresolved. This CDR3 spans 16 amino acids. The germline gives CDR1 SNHLY, CDR2 FYNNEI. CDR3: CASRNGENIAKNTQYF. For the CDR3, the DNA is TGTGCCAGCAGGAACGGTGAGAACATAGCCAAAAACACTCAGTACTTC.

This clonotype appeared many times. This rearrangement joins TRBV28 to TRBJ2-3; D unclear. Germline CDR1 is MDHEN and CDR2 is SYDVKM. V was cut by 7 bases and J by 2 bases, with 10 bases left in between. This CDR3 spans 13 amino acids. Written as DNA, the CDR3 is TGTGCCAGCACGCCCGGAAACACAGATACGCAGTATTTT. It translates to CASTPGNTDTQYF.

In its sample, this clonotype was seen many times. V gene TRBV20-1 combines with J gene TRBJ1-1; weak D call: TRBD1 (5 bases). Germline V lookup: CDR1 DFQATT, CDR2 SNEGSKA (reference sequence). The CDR3 length is 12 residues. Trimming stripped 4 bases from V and 1 base from J, with 7 bases between. The CDR3 reads CSATGGNTEAFF. The DNA for the CDR3 is TGCAGTGCTACTGGGGGGAACACTGAAGCTTTCTTT.

This clonotype was seen repeatedly, ten times or more. V usage is TRBV20-1 and J usage is TRBJ2-7, with D unclear. Trimming pared 3 bases from V and 3 bases from J, leaving 6 bases between. The germline gives CDR1 DFQATT, CDR2 SNEGSKA (reference sequence). The CDR3 runs 11 residues. CDR3 DNA sequence: TGCAGTGCTAGCCCCCTCTACGAGCAGTACTTC. Protein sequence: CSASPLYEQYF.

Only a few counts were recorded for this clonotype. A read error is possible here, since a much larger clone lies one base away. This chain uses TRBV7-2 with TRBJ2-7; 9 nucleotides line up with TRBD2. Germline V gives CDR1 SGHTA, CDR2 FQGNSA. The CDR3 length is 16 residues. Trimming cost V 5 bases and J 7 bases; bases outside gene matches: 15. The CDR3 is CASSIDSGRVGNEQYF. In DNA, the CDR3 is TGTGCCAGCAGCATCGATAGCGGGAGAGTTGGCAATGAGCAGTACTTC.

This clonotype was counted ten times or more. The chain is built from TRBV28 and TRBJ2-7, with a tentative D call TRBD1 (5 bases). The CDR3 has 14 residues. Looked up from germline, CDR1 is MDHEN and CDR2 is SYDVKM. The V end was cut by 7 bases, the J end by 8 bases, with 21 bases between. The CDR3: CASTLGLASLKQYF. In nucleotides, the CDR3 is TGTGCCAGCACCCTGGGGCTGGCATCGCTCAAGCAGTACTTC.

Remarks on this clonotype: A much more abundant neighbour one base away suggests this may be a read error. The J gene is TRBJ2-2, the V gene TRBV18, with D maybe TRBD2 (6 bases). Between the trimmed V and J ends, which lost 8 bases and 1 base, there was a span of 17 bases. This CDR3 comprises 16 residues. Looked up from germline, CDR1 is KGHSH and CDR2 is LQKENI. CDR3 nucleotides: TGTGCCAGCCCCCCCTCTGGGGGAGGGAACACCGGGGAGCTGTTTTTT. Translating it yields CASPPSGGGNTGELFF. Supplemented by reference TRBV18 and TRBJ2-2, the full variable domain reads NAGVMQNPRHLVRRRGQEARLRCSPMKGHSHVYWYRQLPEEGLKFMVYLQKENIIDESGMPKERFSAEFPKEGPSILRIQQVVRGDSAAYFCASPPSGGGNTGELFFGEGSRLTVL.

This clonotype was seen at least ten times. The genes are TRBV20-1 and TRBJ2-1, with 16 bases that match TRBD2. The CDR3 is 15 amino acids. Germline V gene data show CDR1 as DFQATT and CDR2 as SNEGSKA (reference sequence). Trimming removed 2 bases from V and 13 bases from J; junction bases left unmatched: 8. CDR3 sequence: CSARLLGLAGGNQFF. CDR3 DNA: TGCAGTGCTAGACTACTGGGACTAGCGGGAGGGAACCAGTTCTTC.

The chain recombines TRBV10-3 with TRBJ2-7; D possibly corresponds to TRBD2 (5 bases). The CDR3 is 13 amino acids. Trimming shortened V by 10 bases and J by 3 bases, and 16 bases separated the two germline ends. Germline V lookup: CDR1 ENHRY, CDR2 SYGVKD. Here the CDR3 DNA reads TGTGCCACCCGAACCAGCGGAGACTACGAGCAGTACTTC. This gives the protein CATRTSGDYEQYF.

This clonotype was seen a handful of times. The V call is TRBV6-2 or TRBV6-3, the J call TRBJ2-3; 10 bases match TRBD2. Trimming removed 6 bases from V and 2 bases from J; junction bases left unmatched: 2. The CDR3 totals 14 residues. The germline V gene encodes CDR1 MNHEY and CDR2 SVGEGT. The CDR3 is CASRGLADTDTQYF. CDR3 in DNA: TGTGCCAGCAGAGGACTAGCGGACACAGATACGCAGTATTTT.

This clonotype appeared a few times. This chain uses TRBV10-3 with TRBJ2-3; 9 nucleotides line up with TRBD2. The length of the CDR3 is 16 residues. Germline V gene data show CDR1 as ENHRY and CDR2 as SYGVKD. J was trimmed by 5 bases and V by 2 bases; bases with no gene match: 8. The CDR3 DNA is TGTGCCATCAGTGAGGGCGCTAGCGGGACTGGAGATACGCAGTATTTT. Protein product: CAISEGASGTGDTQYF.

The table lists this clonotype with many counts. The chain has TRBV11-3 and TRBJ2-1; the D is unclear. Germline CDR1 reads SGHNT; CDR2 reads YENEEA. Trimming removed 1 base from V and 6 bases from J, with 7 bases in between. The CDR3 runs to 13 residues. The DNA for the CDR3 is TGTGCCAGCAGCTTAGCATCTGCCAATGAGCAGTTCTTC. This sequence encodes CASSLASANEQFF.

The chain has TRBV13 and TRBJ2-7; 15 bases are a match to TRBD2. Trimming took 3 bases from V and 5 from J; bases not matched to a gene: 5. CDR1 and CDR2 (germline): PRHDT, FYEKMQ (reference sequence). CDR3 length: 16 amino acids. CDR3 DNA: TGTGCCAGCAGCTTTGGACTAGCGGGAGGGGTCCACGAGCAGTACTTC. Encoded protein: CASSFGLAGGVHEQYF.

The chain combines TRBV7-9 with TRBJ2-7; no definite D call. Trimming stripped 7 bases from V and 5 bases from J, with 18 bases between. Germline V lookup: CDR1 SEHNR, CDR2 FQNEAQ (reference sequence). CDR3 size: 14 residues. As DNA, the CDR3 is TGTGCCAGCAACAAGTTAGTAGGGCTGGACGAGCAGTACTTC. Translated: CASNKLVGLDEQYF.

This clonotype was observed many times. This sequence joins TRBV6-2 or TRBV6-3 and TRBJ1-3; D uncertain. This CDR3 comprises 20 residues. The germline V gene has CDR1 MNHEY and CDR2 SVGEGT. V was pared by 7 bases and J by 1 base, with 29 bases between. The CDR3 coding sequence is TGTGCCAGCATGCCACGAGGACTGGCAGCGCGCTTGATATCTGGAAACACCATATATTTT. It is translated as CASMPRGLAARLISGNTIYF.

The chain recombines TRBV14 with TRBJ2-2; D is possibly TRBD2 (6 bases). The V end was cut by 3 bases, the J end by 5 bases, with 7 bases between. CDR1 and CDR2 (germline): SGHDN, FVKESK. This CDR3 spans 13 amino acids. The CDR3 spells CASSQGGTGELFF. DNA for the CDR3: TGTGCCAGCAGCCAGGGGGGAACCGGGGAGCTGTTTTTT.

This chain joins TRBV3-1 and TRBJ2-1, with D uncertain. V lost 0 bases and J lost 6, with 6 bases in between. The CDR3 is 13 residues long. Germline CDR1 reads LGHDT; CDR2 reads YNNKEL (reference sequence). Here the CDR3 reads CASSQDGFNEQFF. The CDR3 region has the DNA TGTGCCAGCAGCCAAGACGGTTTCAATGAGCAGTTCTTC.

This clonotype was observed at least ten times. V and J are TRBV20-1 and TRBJ2-7; 9 positions agree with TRBD1. J lost 3 bases, V lost 2 bases, and 2 bases had no gene match. The germline V gene has CDR1 DFQATT and CDR2 SNEGSKA (reference sequence). CDR3 length equals 13 residues. CDR3 sequence: CSARHRGLYEQYF. The CDR3 nucleotides are TGCAGTGCTAGACACAGGGGGCTCTACGAGCAGTACTTC.

This clonotype was seen repeatedly, ten times or more. This sequence joins TRBV12-3 or TRBV12-4 and TRBJ1-1, with 11 bases identical to TRBD1. This CDR3 is built from 14 residues. V trimming: 3 bases; J trimming: 4 bases; junction bases outside the gene matches: 1. The CDR3 reads CASSFGTGGTEAFF. Written as DNA, the CDR3 is TGTGCCAGCAGTTTCGGGACAGGGGGCACTGAAGCTTTCTTT.

This clonotype was detected ten times or more. The gene calls are TRBV7-9 and TRBJ2-7; D may be TRBD2 (5 bases). The CDR3 consists of 14 residues. The germline V and J ends were trimmed by 5 bases and 1 base, with 12 bases remaining between them. The germline gives CDR1 SEHNR, CDR2 FQNEAQ (reference sequence). The CDR3: CASSALGRSYEQYF. Here the CDR3 DNA reads TGTGCCAGCAGCGCCTTGGGGAGATCCTACGAGCAGTACTTC.

This clonotype was picked up many times. This rearrangement joins TRBV5-1 to TRBJ2-7; 7 nucleotides align to TRBD2. Germline V gives CDR1 SGHRS, CDR2 YFSETQ. The CDR3 extends over 14 amino acids. With 4 bases clipped from V and 1 base from J, the junction kept 5 bases outside the gene matches. In nucleotides, the CDR3 is TGCGCCAGCAGCCCGCGGGGAGGGTCCTACGAGCAGTACTTC. It yields the protein CASSPRGGSYEQYF.

This clonotype was recorded only once. The chain links TRBV27 to TRBJ2-1; D possibly corresponds to TRBD2 (5 bases). Germline-derived CDR1 and CDR2 are MNHEY and SMNVEV (reference sequence). This CDR3 is built from 14 residues. Trimming removed 4 bases from V and 8 bases from J, with 15 bases in between. The CDR3 DNA follows: TGTGCCAGCAGTTGGCGAGTTCCGGGGTATGAGCAGTTCTTC. This gives the protein CASSWRVPGYEQFF.

This chain connects TRBV5-1 to TRBJ2-5; D is undetermined. The CDR3 covers 14 residues. Trimming pared 0 bases from V and 5 bases from J, leaving 11 bases between. Germline V gives CDR1 SGHRS, CDR2 YFSETQ. In nucleotides, the CDR3 is TGCGCCAGCAGCTTGGGGGCATTCGAGGAGACCCAGTACTTC. It codes for CASSLGAFEETQYF. The entire variable domain, with the rest obtained from reference TRBV5-1 and TRBJ2-5, is as follows: KAGVTQTPRYLIKTRGQQVTLSCSPISGHRSVSWYQQTPGQGLQFLFEYFSETQRNKGNFPGRFSGRQFSNSRSEMNVSTLELGDSALYLCASSLGAFEETQYFGPGTRLLVL.